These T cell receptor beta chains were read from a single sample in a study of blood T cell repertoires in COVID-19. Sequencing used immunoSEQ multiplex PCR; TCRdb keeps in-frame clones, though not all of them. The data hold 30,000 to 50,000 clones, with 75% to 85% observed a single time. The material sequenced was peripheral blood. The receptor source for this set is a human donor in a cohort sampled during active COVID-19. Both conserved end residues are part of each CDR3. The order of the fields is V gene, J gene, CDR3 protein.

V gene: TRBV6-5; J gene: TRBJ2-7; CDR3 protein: CASRSGTPTYEQYF
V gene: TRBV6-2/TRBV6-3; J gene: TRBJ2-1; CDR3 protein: CASSRTGGNEQFF
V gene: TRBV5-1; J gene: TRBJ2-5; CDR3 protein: CASSLDRVQETQYF
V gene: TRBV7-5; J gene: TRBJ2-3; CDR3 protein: CARSSIRLAGGRNSWWYF
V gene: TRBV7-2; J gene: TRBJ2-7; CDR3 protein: CASSATSGSSYEQYF
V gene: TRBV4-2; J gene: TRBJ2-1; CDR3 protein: CASSPQRDPYNEQFF
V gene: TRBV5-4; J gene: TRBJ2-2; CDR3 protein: CASSQGGWNTGELFF
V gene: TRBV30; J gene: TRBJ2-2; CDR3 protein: CAWGDSNTGELFF
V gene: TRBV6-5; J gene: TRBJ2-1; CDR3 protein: CASRPGQVNNEQFF
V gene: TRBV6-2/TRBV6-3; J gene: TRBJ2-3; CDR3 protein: CASSFTGVISTDTQYF
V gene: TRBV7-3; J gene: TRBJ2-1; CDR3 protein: CASSGGQGTYNEQFF
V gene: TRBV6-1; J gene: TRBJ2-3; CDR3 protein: CASSVTQGAGTDTQYF
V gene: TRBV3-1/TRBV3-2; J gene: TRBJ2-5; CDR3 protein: CASSPLGREETQYF
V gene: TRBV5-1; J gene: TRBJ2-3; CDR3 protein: CASSLASGVDTQYF
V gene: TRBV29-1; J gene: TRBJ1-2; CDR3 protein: CSVLRGGQGGYTF
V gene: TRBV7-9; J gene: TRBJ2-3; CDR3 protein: CASSLPGLAGGPDTQYF
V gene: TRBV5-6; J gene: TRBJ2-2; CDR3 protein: CASSSFSGTSVLGELFF
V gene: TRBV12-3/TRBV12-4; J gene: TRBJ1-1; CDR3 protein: CASSLTAGEAFF
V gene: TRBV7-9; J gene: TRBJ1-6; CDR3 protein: CASSKQGIGNSPLHF
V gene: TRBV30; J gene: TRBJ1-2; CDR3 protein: CAWSPTGSANYGYTF
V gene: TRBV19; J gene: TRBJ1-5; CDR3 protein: CAIGQGINQPQHF
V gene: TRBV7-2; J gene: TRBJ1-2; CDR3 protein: CASSKAEGGRSYTF
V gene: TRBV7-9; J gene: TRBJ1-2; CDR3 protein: CASSLEPWGQPYTF
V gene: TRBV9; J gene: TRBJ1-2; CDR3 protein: CASSNSGTGRYGYTF
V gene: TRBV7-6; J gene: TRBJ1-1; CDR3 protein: CASSQSNTGLTEAFF
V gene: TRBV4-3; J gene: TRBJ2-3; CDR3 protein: CASSQMYPGGDTQYF
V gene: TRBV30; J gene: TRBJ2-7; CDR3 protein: CAWSLQGYEQYF
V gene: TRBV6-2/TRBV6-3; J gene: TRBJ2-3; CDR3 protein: CASSYSARRPGDTQYF
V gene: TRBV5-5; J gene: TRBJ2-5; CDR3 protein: CASSLGLPGETQYF
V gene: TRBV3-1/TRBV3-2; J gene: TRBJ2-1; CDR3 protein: CASSQDAGLAGNEQFF
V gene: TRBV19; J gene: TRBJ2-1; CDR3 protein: CASSPPRLAEGNEQFF
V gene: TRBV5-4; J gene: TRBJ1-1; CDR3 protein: CASSMDRLNTEAFF
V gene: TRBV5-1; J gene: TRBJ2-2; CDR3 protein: CASSSGQGTGELFF
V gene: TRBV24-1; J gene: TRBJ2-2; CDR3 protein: CATSESQGAGELFF
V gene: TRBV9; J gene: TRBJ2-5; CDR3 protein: CASSVSVQETQYF
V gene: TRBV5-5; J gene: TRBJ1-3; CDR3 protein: CASSPRQGSPGNTIYF
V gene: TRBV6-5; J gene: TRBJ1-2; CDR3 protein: CASRSPGQTNYGYTF
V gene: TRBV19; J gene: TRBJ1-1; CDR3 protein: CASRTGLGLDTEAFF
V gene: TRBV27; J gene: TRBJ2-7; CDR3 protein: CASSSTGSLSYEQYF
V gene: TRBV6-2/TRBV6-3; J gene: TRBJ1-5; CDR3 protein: CASSFDRGSNQPQHF
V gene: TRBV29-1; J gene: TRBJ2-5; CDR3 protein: CSVEIAGRLEETQYF
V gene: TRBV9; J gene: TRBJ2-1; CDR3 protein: CASSPQGRPYNEQFF
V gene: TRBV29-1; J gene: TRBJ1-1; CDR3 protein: CSVTKTETNTEAFF
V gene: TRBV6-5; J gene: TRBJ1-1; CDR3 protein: CASSSTGYGTEAFF
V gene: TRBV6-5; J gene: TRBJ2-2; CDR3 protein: CASRISDTGELFF
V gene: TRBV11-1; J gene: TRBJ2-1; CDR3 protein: CASSLTGTGKIDEQFF
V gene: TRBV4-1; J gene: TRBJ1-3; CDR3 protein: CASSQFVGGGNTIYF
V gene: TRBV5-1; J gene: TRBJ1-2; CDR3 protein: CASSLGDRGGYTF
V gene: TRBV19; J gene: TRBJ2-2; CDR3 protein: CASSSGLPGTGELFF
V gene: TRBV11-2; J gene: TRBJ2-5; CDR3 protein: CASSLGQTKETQYF
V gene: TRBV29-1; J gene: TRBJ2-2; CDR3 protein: CSVRRGQGNTGELFF
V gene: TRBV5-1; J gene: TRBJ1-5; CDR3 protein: CASSLGSGTGHQPQHF
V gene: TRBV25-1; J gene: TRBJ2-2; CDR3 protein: CASSESGHTGELFF
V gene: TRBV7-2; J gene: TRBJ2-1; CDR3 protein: CASSSLAGGGVNEQFF
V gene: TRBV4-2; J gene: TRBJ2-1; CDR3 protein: CASSQVMSQEQFF
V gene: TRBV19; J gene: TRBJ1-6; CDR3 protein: CASSLRQGNSPLHF
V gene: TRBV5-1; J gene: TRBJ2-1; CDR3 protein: CASSLPGGAGNEQFF
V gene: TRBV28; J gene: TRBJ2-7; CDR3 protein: CASSLGDRGKVYF
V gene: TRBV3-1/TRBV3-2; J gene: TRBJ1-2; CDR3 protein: CASSPRGGGGYTF